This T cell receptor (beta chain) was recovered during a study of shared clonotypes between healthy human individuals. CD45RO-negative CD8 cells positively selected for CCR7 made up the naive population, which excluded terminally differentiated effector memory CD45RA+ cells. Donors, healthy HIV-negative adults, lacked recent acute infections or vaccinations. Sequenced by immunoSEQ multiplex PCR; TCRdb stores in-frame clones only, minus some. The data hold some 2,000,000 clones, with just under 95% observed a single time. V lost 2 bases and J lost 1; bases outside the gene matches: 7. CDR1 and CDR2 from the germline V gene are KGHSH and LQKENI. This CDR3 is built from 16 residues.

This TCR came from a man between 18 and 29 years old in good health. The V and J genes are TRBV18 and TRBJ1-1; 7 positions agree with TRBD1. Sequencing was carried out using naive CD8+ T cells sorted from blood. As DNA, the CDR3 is TGTGCCAGCTCACCAGATGACAGGGCACGGAACACTGAAGCTTTCTTT. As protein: CASSPDDRARNTEAFF.